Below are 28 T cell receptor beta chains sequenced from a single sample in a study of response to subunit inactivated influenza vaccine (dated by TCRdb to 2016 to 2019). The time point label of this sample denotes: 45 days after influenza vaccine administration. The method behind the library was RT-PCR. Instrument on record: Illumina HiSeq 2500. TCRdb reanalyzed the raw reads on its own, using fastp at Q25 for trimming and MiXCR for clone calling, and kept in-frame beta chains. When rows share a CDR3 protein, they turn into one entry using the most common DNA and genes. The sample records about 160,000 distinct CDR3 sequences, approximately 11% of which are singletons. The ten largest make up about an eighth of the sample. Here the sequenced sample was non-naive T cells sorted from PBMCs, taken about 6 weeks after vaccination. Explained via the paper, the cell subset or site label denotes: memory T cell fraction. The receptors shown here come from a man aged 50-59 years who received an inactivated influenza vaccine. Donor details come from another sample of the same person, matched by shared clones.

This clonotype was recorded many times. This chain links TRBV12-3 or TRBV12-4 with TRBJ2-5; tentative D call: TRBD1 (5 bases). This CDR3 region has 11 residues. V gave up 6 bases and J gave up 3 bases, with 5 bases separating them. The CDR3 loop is CASRTEETQYF. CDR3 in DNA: TGTGCCAGCAGGACAGAAGAGACCCAGTACTTC.

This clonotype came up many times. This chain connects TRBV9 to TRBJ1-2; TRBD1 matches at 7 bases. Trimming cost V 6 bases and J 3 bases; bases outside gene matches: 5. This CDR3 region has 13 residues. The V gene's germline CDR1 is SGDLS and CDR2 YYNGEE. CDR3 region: CASTGGTDYGYTF. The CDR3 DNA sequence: TGTGCCAGCACCGGCGGGACAGACTATGGCTACACCTTC.

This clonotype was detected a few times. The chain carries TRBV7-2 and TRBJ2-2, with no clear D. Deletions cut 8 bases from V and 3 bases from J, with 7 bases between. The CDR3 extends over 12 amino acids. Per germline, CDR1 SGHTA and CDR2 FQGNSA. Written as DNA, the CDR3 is TGTGCCAGCTTTCGGGACACCGGGGAGCTGTTTTTT. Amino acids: CASFRDTGELFF.

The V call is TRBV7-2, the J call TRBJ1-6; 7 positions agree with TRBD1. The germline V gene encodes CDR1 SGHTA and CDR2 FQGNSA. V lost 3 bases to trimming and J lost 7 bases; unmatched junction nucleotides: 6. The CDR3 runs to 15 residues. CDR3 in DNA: TGTGCCAGCAGCTTCCGACAGGGACAGAATTCACCCCTCCACTTT. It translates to CASSFRQGQNSPLHF.

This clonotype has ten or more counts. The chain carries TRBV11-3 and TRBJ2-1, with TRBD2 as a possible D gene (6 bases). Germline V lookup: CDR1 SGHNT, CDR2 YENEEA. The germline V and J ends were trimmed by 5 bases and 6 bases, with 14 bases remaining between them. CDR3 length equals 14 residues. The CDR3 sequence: CASSAGTRGNEQFF. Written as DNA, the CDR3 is TGTGCCAGCAGCGCCGGGACTCGAGGCAATGAGCAGTTCTTC.

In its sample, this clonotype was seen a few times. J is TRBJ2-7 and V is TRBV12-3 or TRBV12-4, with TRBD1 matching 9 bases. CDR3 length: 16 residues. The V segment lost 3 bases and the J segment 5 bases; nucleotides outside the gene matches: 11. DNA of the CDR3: TGTGCCAGCAGTTTTACGGGGACAGGGTCTAGCCACGAGCAGTACTTC. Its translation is CASSFTGTGSSHEQYF.

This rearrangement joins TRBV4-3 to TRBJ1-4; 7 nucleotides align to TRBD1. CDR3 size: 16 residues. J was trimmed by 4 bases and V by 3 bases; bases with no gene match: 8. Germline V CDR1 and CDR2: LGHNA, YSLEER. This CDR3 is CASSQDGTALNEKLFF. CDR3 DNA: TGCGCCAGCAGCCAGGACGGGACAGCCCTTAATGAAAAACTGTTTTTT.

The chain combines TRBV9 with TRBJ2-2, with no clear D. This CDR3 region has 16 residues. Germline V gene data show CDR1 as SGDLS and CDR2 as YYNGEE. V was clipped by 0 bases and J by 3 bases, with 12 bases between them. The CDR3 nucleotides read TGTGCCAGCAGCGTAGACAGTGTAAAGTACACCGGGGAGCTGTTTTTT. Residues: CASSVDSVKYTGELFF.

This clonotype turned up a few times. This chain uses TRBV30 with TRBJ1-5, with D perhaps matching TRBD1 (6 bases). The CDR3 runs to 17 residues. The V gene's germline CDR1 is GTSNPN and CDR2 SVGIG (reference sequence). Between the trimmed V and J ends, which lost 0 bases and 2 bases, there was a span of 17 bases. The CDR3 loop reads CAWSVGRTARGNQPQHF. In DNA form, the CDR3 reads TGTGCCTGGAGTGTAGGCCGGACAGCCCGGGGCAATCAGCCCCAGCATTTT.

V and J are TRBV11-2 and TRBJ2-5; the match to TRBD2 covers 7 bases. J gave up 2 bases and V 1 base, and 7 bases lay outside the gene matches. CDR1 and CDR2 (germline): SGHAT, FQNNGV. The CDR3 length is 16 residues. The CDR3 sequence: CASSLGVAGEQETQYF. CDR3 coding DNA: TGTGCCAGCAGCTTAGGCGTGGCGGGGGAGCAAGAGACCCAGTACTTC. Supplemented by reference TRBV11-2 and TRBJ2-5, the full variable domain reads EAGVAQSPRYKIIEKRQSVAFWCNPISGHATLYWYQQILGQGPKLLIQFQNNGVVDDSQLPKDRFSAERLKGVDSTLKIQPAKLEDSAVYLCASSLGVAGEQETQYFGPGTRLLVL.

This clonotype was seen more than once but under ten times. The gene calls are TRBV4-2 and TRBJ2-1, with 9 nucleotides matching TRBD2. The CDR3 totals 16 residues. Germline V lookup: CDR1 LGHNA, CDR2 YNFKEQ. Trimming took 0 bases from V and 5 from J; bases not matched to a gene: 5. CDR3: CASSQDPAGGNNEQFF. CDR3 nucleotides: TGTGCCAGCAGCCAAGATCCGGCGGGGGGGAACAATGAGCAGTTCTTC.

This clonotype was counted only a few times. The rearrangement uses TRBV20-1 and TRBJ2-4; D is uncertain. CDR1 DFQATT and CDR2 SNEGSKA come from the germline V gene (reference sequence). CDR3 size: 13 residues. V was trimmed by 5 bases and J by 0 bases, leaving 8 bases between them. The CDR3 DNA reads TGCAGTGCTCAACACAGAGCCAAAAACATTCAGTACTTC. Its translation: CSAQHRAKNIQYF.

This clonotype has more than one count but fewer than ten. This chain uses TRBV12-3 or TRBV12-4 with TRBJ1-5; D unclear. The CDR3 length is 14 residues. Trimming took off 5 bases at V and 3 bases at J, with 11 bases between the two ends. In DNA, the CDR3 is TGTGCCAGCAGTAGATCCGGGTCCAATCAGCCCCAGCATTTT. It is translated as CASSRSGSNQPQHF.

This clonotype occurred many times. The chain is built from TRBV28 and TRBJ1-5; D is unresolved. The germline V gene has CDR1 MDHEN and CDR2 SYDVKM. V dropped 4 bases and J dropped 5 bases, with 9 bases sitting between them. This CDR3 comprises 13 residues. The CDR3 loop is CASSWRSYQPQHF. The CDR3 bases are TGTGCCAGCAGTTGGAGGTCCTATCAGCCCCAGCATTTT.

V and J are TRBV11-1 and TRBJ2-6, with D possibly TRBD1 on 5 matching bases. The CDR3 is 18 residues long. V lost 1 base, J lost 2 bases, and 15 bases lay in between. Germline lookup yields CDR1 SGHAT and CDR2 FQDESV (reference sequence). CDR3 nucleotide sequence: TGTGCCAGCAGCTTAGTAGGATACAGGATCCCTGGGGCCAACGTCCTGACTTTC. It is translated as CASSLVGYRIPGANVLTF.

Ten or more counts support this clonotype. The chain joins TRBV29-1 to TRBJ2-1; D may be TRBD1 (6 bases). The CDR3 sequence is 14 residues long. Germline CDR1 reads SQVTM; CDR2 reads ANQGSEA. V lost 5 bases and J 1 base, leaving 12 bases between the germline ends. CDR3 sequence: CSVYSGTSYNEQFF. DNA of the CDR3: TGCAGCGTTTACTCCGGGACATCCTACAATGAGCAGTTCTTC.

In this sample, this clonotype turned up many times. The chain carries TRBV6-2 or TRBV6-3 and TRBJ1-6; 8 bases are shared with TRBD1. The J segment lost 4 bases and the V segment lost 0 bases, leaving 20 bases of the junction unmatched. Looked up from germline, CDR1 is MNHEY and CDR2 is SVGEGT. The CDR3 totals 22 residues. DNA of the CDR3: TGTGCCAGCAGTTACTCCCGCGGGTTTTTTGACAGGGGAAGGGATTATAATTCACCCCTCCACTTT. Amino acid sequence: CASSYSRGFFDRGRDYNSPLHF.

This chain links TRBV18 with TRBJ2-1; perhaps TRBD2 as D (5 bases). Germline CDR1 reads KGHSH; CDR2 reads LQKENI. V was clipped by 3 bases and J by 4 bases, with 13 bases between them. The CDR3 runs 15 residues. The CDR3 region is CASSPTISPYNEQFF. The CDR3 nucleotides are TGTGCCAGCTCACCGACTATATCCCCGTACAATGAGCAGTTCTTC.

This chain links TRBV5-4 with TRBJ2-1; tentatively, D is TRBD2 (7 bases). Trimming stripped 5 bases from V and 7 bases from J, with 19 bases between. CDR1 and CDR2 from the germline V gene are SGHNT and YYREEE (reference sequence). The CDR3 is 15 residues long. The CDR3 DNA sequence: TGTGCCAGCAGAGGGGCCGGGGGGCCGAGGAATGAGCAGTTCTTC. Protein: CASRGAGGPRNEQFF.

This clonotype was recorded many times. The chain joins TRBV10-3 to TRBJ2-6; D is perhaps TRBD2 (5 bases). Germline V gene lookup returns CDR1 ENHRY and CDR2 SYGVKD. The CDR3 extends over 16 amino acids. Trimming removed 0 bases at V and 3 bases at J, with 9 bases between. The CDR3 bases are TGTGCCATCAGTGAGTCGGACTGGGGTGGGGCCAACGTCCTGACTTTC. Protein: CAISESDWGGANVLTF.

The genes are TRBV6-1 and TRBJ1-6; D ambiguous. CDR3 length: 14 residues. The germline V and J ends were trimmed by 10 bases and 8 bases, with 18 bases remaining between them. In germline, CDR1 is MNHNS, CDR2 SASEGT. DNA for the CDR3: TGTGCCACCCAGTGGAGGTTCAATCATTCACCCCTCCACTTT. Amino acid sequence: CATQWRFNHSPLHF.

The CDR3 loop reads CASRPRDSFWGREPQHF. CDR3 DNA: TGTGCCAGCAGGCCACGTGACAGTTTCTGGGGCCGGGAGCCCCAGCATTTT. The chain carries TRBV28 and TRBJ1-5; possibly TRBD1 for D (5 bases). The CDR3 length is 17 residues. Trimming cost V 6 bases and J 8 bases, with 26 bases left between them. Germline CDR1 and CDR2: MDHEN and SYDVKM.

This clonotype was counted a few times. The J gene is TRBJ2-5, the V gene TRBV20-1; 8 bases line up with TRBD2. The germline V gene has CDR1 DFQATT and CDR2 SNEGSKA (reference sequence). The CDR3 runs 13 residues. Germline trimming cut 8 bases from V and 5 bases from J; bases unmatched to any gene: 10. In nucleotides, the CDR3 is TGCAGTTCCGTCGGGGGGGGGAGGGAGACCCAGTACTTC. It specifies CSSVGGGRETQYF.

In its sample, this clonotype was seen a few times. The DNA of the CDR3 is TGTGCCAGCAGTCCATCCAGGAGCGGGGGGACCACAGATACGCAGTATTTT. This gives the protein CASSPSRSGGTTDTQYF. This chain uses TRBV28 with TRBJ2-3, with 9 positions matching TRBD2. CDR1 and CDR2 from the germline V gene are MDHEN and SYDVKM. The CDR3 contains 17 residues. With V trimmed by 5 bases and J by 2 bases, 11 bases remained unmatched.

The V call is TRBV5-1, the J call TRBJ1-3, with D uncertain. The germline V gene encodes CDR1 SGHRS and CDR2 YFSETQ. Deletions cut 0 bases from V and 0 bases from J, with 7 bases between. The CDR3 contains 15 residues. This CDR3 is CASSLDAASGNTIYF. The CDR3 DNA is TGCGCCAGCAGCTTGGACGCGGCCTCTGGAAACACCATATATTTT.

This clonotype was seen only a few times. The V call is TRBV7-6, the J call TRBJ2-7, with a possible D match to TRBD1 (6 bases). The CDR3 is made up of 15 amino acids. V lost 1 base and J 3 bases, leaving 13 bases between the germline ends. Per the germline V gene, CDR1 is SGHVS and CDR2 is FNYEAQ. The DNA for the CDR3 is TGTGCCAGCAGCTTAGAACAGGGCGTCGGCTACGAGCAGTACTTC. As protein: CASSLEQGVGYEQYF.

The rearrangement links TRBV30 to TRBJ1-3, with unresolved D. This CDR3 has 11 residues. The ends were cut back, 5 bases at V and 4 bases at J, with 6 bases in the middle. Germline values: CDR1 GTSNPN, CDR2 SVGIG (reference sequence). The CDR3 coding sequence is TGTGCCTGGGGGCCCGGAAACACCATATATTTT. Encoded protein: CAWGPGNTIYF.

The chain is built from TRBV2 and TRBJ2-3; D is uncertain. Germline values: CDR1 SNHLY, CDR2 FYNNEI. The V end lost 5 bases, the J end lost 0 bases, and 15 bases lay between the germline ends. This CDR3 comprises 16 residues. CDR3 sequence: CASSLIGKTSTDTQYF. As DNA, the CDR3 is TGTGCCAGCAGTCTAATTGGCAAGACTAGCACAGATACGCAGTATTTT.